This record covers a single T cell receptor beta chain. There is no known antigen for this receptor. No base quality values were provided; no much bigger clone lies one nucleotide off. In the first month after transplant, blood samples were collected up to 4 times, and after that at least monthly when available. The V end loses 5 bases and the J end loses 0 bases, and a stretch of 17 bases separates them. CDR1 and CDR2 (SGHTA, FQGTGA) derive from the germline V gene. Measured from the cysteine to the phenylalanine, the CDR3 is 17 residues long. The only DNA kept is the CDR3, 51 bases in frame from the first base. The source of the sample is a study of graft-versus-host responses after intestinal transplantation (dated by TCRdb to about 2021). At the level of the whole study: The transplants that recipients got were multivisceral, liver-intestinal, or isolated intestinal. All recipients received anti-thymocyte globulin induction followed by maintenance tacrolimus and steroids for 3 to 4 years. Graft-versus-host and host-versus-graft alloreactive T cell clones were tracked in the graft, circulation and bone marrow after intestinal transplantation using bulk TCR-beta CDR3 sequencing. Alloreactive clones were identified by sequencing pre-transplant mixed lymphocyte reaction products and comparing these products with unstimulated pre-transplant donor and recipient T cells. The cohort enrolled fewer than 25 intestinal transplant recipients including one retransplant, and a few patients lacking pretransplant specimens were excluded. Donor T cell macrochimerism was defined as a peak of at least 4% donor T cells among recipient peripheral blood mononuclear cells. Samples from a few later patients were sequenced in-house on an Illumina MiSeq with MiXCR processing rather than by the commercial service. What the research found in general, with its limitations: GvH clones turned up in recipient bone marrow, with some appearing earlier in ileal mucosa or blood, a pattern consistent with an intestinal mucosal origin. Conclusions were limited by the relatively low number and heterogeneity of intestinal transplant patients. Patients with donor T cell macrochimerism had high GvH to HvG T cell clonal ratios in their allografts. Early after transplant, declines in HvG clones were associated with peak levels of circulating GvH clones.

Library creation used the immunoSEQ multiplex PCR assay. For most patients, high-throughput TCR-beta CDR3 sequencing of genomic DNA was performed by Adaptive Biotechnologies. Per the authors' processing: Adaptive's ImmunoSEQ software supplied the TCR sequencing data for around 19 patients, while MiXCR and VDJtools were used to process three other patients. Because the origin of CDR3 nucleotide sequences shared between donor and recipient could not be assigned, those sequences were removed. To be classed as alloreactive, a clone needed at least 2-fold expansion over unstimulated cells and a minimum CFSE-low frequency of 0.002% (template counts) or 0.001% (read counts). Mappable clones were those detected in sequenced pre-transplant spleen, lymph node, or MLR CFSE-low populations of the donor or recipient. The cumulative frequency of alloreactive clones was calculated as a percentage of all sequences, weighted by copy number. TCRdb provides this immuneACCESS table in a form limited to in-frame rearrangements. Some clones are lacking; in checked studies, under half of them reflect an unresolved V gene, and why the rest are absent is not known. V, J and clone size reflect that table, while D and trimming were determined from the DNA. Here the sample has 40,000 or so clones; over 85% occur a single time. Together, the top ten hold 3.6% of the sample.

This receptor was taken from a human patient who received an intestinal transplant, so some T cells may come from the graft donor. The specimen was PBMCs, collected approximately 100 weeks after intestinal transplantation. This chain joins TRBV7-3 to TRBJ2-1, with a tentative D call of TRBD1 or TRBD2, each matching 5 bases. This receptor has the CDR3 CASSPQPVRGSYNEQFF. Here is the DNA: TGTGCCAGCAGCCCTCAGCCGGTGAGGGGCTCCTACAATGAGCAGTTCTTC.